This T cell receptor beta chain came from a study of blood T cell repertoires in COVID-19. Study summary: Sample material is recorded as cDNA or gDNA derived from T cells, B-cell-depleted T cells, or PBMCs.

Germline CDR1 SGHTA, CDR2 FQGTGA. This CDR3 comprises 17 residues. The junction had 6 bases not matched to a gene; V was cut back by 2 bases and J by 1 base. In the authors' methods: Reference gene primer amplification yielded estimated nucleated cell counts. Sequencing used immunoSEQ multiplex PCR; TCRdb keeps in-frame clones, though not all of them. From that table come the V and J calls and clone size; the DNA was used to work out D and trimming. The sample includes about 73,000 clones, over 75% of them seen just once. The TCR sequence derives from a woman aged 55-75 years with acute or convalescent COVID-19. V gene TRBV7-3 combines with J gene TRBJ2-1; 9 bases are shared with TRBD1. Input material: peripheral blood. CDR3 protein: CASSLYGQGSSYNEQFF. Written as DNA, the CDR3 is TGTGCCAGCAGCTTATATGGACAGGGGTCTTCCTACAATGAGCAGTTCTTC. Based on the CDR3 plus reference TRBV7-3 and TRBJ2-1, the full variable domain is GAGVSQTPSNKVTEKGKYVELRCDPISGHTALYWYRQSLGQGPEFLIYFQGTGAADDSGLPNDRFFAVRPEGSVSTLKIQRTERGDSAVYLCASSLYGQGSSYNEQFFGPGTRLTVL.